This T cell receptor (beta chain) was recovered during a study of T-cell memory formation after mild COVID-19. TCRdb redid the calling of the 5' RACE reads with MiXCR, one entry per CDR3 protein. The sample shows around 110,000 distinct CDR3 sequences, 12% of them seen only once. This clonotype was detected ten times or more. V gave up 4 bases and J gave up 2 bases; unmatched junction bases: 13. This CDR3 is built from 20 residues. The TCR comes from an adult woman who had mild COVID-19 (a few samples of this study predate the infection). Cell type and time point are not known. The chain uses TRBV12-3 or TRBV12-4 and TRBJ2-6; 11 nucleotides line up with TRBD1. The sequencing sample was made of PBMCs or a T cell subset sorted from them (not recorded which). The CDR3 region is CASSSPGQGAFGAGANVLTF. DNA of the CDR3: TGTGCCAGCAGTTCCCCTGGACAGGGGGCGTTCGGTGCTGGGGCCAACGTCCTGACTTTC.